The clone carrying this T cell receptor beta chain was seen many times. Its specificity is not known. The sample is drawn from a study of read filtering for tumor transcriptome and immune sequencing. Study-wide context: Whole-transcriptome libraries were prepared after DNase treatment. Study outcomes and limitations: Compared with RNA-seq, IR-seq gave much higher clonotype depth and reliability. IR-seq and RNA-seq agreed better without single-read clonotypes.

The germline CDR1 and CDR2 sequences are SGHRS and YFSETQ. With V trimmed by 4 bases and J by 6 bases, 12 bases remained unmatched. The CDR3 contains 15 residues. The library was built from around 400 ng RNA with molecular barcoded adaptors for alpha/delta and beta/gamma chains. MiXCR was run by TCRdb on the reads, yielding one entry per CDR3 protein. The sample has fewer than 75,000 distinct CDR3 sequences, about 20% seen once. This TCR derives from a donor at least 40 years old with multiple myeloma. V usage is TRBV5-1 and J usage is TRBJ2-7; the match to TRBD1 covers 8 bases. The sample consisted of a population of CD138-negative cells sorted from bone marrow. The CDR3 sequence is CASSGMGQVAAEQYF. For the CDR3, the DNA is TGCGCCAGCAGCGGTATGGGACAGGTCGCGGCCGAGCAGTACTTC.